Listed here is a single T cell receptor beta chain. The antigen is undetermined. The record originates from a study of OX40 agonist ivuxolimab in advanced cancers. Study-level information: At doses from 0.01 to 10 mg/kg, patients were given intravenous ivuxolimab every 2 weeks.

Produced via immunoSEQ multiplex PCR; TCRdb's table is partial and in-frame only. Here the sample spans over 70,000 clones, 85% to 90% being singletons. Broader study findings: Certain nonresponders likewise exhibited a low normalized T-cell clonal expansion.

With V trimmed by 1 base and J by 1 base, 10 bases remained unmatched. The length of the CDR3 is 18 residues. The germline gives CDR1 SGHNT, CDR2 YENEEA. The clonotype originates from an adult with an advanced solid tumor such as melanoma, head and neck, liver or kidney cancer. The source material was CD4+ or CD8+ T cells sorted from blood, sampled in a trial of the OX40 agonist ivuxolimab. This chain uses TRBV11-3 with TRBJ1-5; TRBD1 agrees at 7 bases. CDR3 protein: CASSLGGDRDLSNQPQHF. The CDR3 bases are TGTGCCAGCAGCTTAGGGGGTGACAGGGACCTAAGCAATCAGCCCCAGCATTTT.